This T cell receptor (beta chain) was retrieved from a study of Graves' ophthalmopathy and Graves' hyperthyroidism. General study results and limits: It was with around 71% sensitivity and about 72% specificity that the model predicted ophthalmopathy progression. Most expanded clonotypes from thyroid (those above 0.001 frequency) were also found in blood.

This clonotype was recorded a few times. What it binds is not known. Germline CDR1 is MNHEY and CDR2 is SMNVEV (reference sequence). CDR3 length equals 16 residues. After removal of 4 bases from V and 6 bases from J, the junction contained 7 bases not matched to a gene. Someone took the PBMCs out of approximately 10 ml of fresh peripheral blood. For repertoire sequencing, the TCR beta CDR3 regions were amplified from RNA transcripts. HTBI-primed first-round RT-PCR preceded second-round multiplex PCR. TCRdb re-called the multiplex PCR reads with MiXCR, one entry per CDR3 protein. The data contain hundreds of thousands of distinct CDR3 sequences, about 20% of them singletons.

The sequence came from a woman aged 18-29 years with stable Graves' hyperthyroidism. Some clones in this sample may be carry-over from other donors' samples. The genes are TRBV27 and TRBJ2-2; TRBD1 matches at 11 bases. The specimen sequenced was peripheral blood. CDR3 DNA: TGTGCCAGCAGTTCGCAGGACAGGGGGCTCGCCGGGGAGCTGTTTTTT. Encoded protein: CASSSQDRGLAGELFF.